The 14 T cell receptor beta chains listed next were all sequenced from one sample in a study of shared clonotypes between healthy human individuals. Terminally differentiated effector memory CD45RA+ cells were excluded from the naive CD8 cells, which were CD45RO-negative and positively selected for CCR7. Method: immunoSEQ multiplex PCR; TCRdb's copy keeps in-frame clones and lacks some. Counted here are about 1,800,000 clones, approximately 94% occurring once; the ten biggest clones make up more than 0.9%. The material sequenced was naive CD8+ T cells sorted from blood. These receptors originate from a man between 18 and 29 years old in good health.

This chain connects TRBV10-3 to TRBJ2-1; D is uncertain. Trimming removed 4 bases at V and 2 bases at J, with 9 bases between. The CDR3 extends over 14 amino acids. Germline values: CDR1 ENHRY, CDR2 SYGVKD. CDR3 bases: TGTGCCATCAGTGGGGATAATCCCTACAATGAGCAGTTCTTC. Translating gives CAISGDNPYNEQFF.

The V gene is TRBV6-5, the J gene TRBJ2-5; TRBD2 matches 13 bases. Germline CDR1 reads MNHEY; CDR2 reads SVGAGI. V was clipped by 4 bases and J by 3 bases; unmatched bases: 5. The CDR3 loop spans 16 amino acids. CDR3 in amino acids: CASSSSGLAGEETQYF. In DNA form, the CDR3 reads TGTGCCAGCAGTTCCTCTGGACTAGCGGGAGAAGAGACCCAGTACTTC.

This sequence joins TRBV4-1 and TRBJ1-6, with 9 bases identical to TRBD1. The trim removed 0 bases at V and 2 bases at J, leaving 2 bases unmatched. This CDR3 has 17 residues. Looked up from germline, CDR1 is MGHRA and CDR2 is YSYEKL. DNA for the CDR3: TGCGCCAGCAGCCAAGAGACAGGGGGGACCTATAATTCACCCCTCCACTTT. Protein sequence: CASSQETGGTYNSPLHF.

The chain joins TRBV7-2 to TRBJ2-7, with no clear D. The CDR3 has 15 residues. V dropped 5 bases and J dropped 3 bases, with 17 bases sitting between them. Per germline, CDR1 SGHTA and CDR2 FQGNSA. The CDR3 here is CASSPLLDEIYEQYF. In nucleotides, the CDR3 is TGTGCCAGCAGCCCCCTACTGGACGAAATCTACGAGCAGTACTTC.

This clone was found a few times. The chain employs TRBV9 and TRBJ1-5; D is unclear. CDR3 size: 13 residues. Trimming removed 2 bases at V and 7 bases at J, with 10 bases between. Germline lookup yields CDR1 SGDLS and CDR2 YYNGEE. The CDR3 protein is CASSVDSIQPQHF. The CDR3 DNA is TGTGCCAGCAGCGTGGATTCAATACAGCCCCAGCATTTT.

This chain connects TRBV7-8 to TRBJ1-5; D might be TRBD1 (6 bases). Looked up from germline, CDR1 is SGHVS and CDR2 is FQNEAQ. This CDR3 comprises 15 residues. V lost 5 bases and J 4 bases, leaving 15 bases between the germline ends. The CDR3 reads CASSRTGSANQPQHF. DNA of the CDR3: TGTGCCAGCAGCCGAACAGGGTCCGCTAATCAGCCCCAGCATTTT.

The rearrangement links TRBV19 to TRBJ1-5; 9 bases map to TRBD1. CDR3 length: 16 amino acids. Germline lookup yields CDR1 LNHDA and CDR2 SQIVND (reference sequence). V lost 0 bases to trimming and J lost 4 bases; unmatched junction nucleotides: 4. The CDR3 spells CASSIDYGTGNQPQHF. The CDR3 DNA is TGTGCCAGTAGTATAGATTATGGGACAGGGAATCAGCCCCAGCATTTT.

V and J are TRBV30 and TRBJ1-1, with 7 bases matching TRBD1. Unmatched junction bases numbered 4, after V lost 3 bases and J lost 3 bases. The germline gives CDR1 GTSNPN, CDR2 SVGIG (reference sequence). The CDR3 covers 13 residues. This chain's CDR3 is CAWRTGPYTEAFF. The CDR3 coding sequence is TGTGCCTGGAGGACAGGGCCATACACTGAAGCTTTCTTT. Using reference TRBV30 and TRBJ1-1 for the parts outside the CDR3, the full variable domain is SQTIHQWPATLVQPVGSPLSLECTVEGTSNPNLYWYRQAAGRGLQLLFYSVGIGQISSEVPQNLSASRPQDRQFILSSKKLLLSDSGFYLCAWRTGPYTEAFFGQGTRLTVV.

The J gene is TRBJ2-3, the V gene TRBV4-1; TRBD2 is a possible D gene (6 bases). Trimming pared 3 bases from V and 2 bases from J, leaving 12 bases between. Germline assignment: CDR1 MGHRA and CDR2 YSYEKL. This CDR3 comprises 15 residues. DNA for the CDR3: TGCGCCAGCAGCCAGGAGGGACTTACCACAGATACGCAGTATTTT. It codes for CASSQEGLTTDTQYF.

This clone was recorded once. The chain carries TRBV9 and TRBJ1-4; 8 nucleotides align to TRBD1. The ends lost 2 bases at V and 0 bases at J; junction bases unmatched: 3. Germline V lookup: CDR1 SGDLS, CDR2 YYNGEE. This CDR3 region has 16 residues. The CDR3 DNA reads TGTGCCAGCAGCGTCGGGGACAGGTCAACTAATGAAAAACTGTTTTTT. Protein: CASSVGDRSTNEKLFF.

The rearrangement links TRBV9 to TRBJ2-4, with D perhaps matching TRBD1 or TRBD2 (5 bases each). This CDR3 has 15 amino acids. Germline V lookup: CDR1 SGDLS, CDR2 YYNGEE. Trimming left V 3 bases short and J 0 bases short, with 10 bases between. The CDR3 sequence: CASSDPGGAKNIQYF. Written as DNA, the CDR3 is TGTGCCAGCAGCGATCCTGGGGGAGCCAAAAACATTCAGTACTTC.

This clone is a singleton in its sample. This chain joins TRBV7-9 and TRBJ2-7; TRBD2 might be the D (6 bases). CDR1 is SEHNR and CDR2 is FQNEAQ in the germline V gene (reference sequence). This CDR3 has 14 amino acids. Trimming cost V 0 bases and J 6 bases, with 12 bases left between them. The CDR3 reads CASSLAGGGGEQYF. The CDR3 bases are TGTGCCAGCAGCTTAGCGGGAGGAGGTGGCGAGCAGTACTTC.

V and J are TRBV6-5 and TRBJ2-2; 7 bases line up with TRBD1. This CDR3 has 16 residues. Germline CDR1 and CDR2: MNHEY and SVGAGI. V was clipped by 1 base and J by 5 bases; unmatched bases: 7. CDR3 nucleotide sequence: TGTGCCAGCAGTTACTATTCCACAGGGGAAACCGGGGAGCTGTTTTTT. Encoded protein: CASSYYSTGETGELFF.

CDR3 nucleotides: TGTGCCAGCAACAGTGGGACTCTCAGAACAGATACGCAGTATTTT. Translated, it gives CASNSGTLRTDTQYF. The chain couples TRBV6-6 to TRBJ2-3, with a possible D match to TRBD2 (6 bases). From germline, CDR1 is MNHNY and CDR2 SVGAGI (reference sequence). The CDR3 is 15 amino acids. Between the trimmed V and J ends, which lost 7 bases and 3 bases, there was a span of 17 bases.